What follows is one T cell receptor beta chain and its context. This clonotype was recorded many times. Its antigen is still unknown. There are no base qualities to consult, and no much larger clone falls within one base. The data stem from a study of Graves' ophthalmopathy and Graves' hyperthyroidism listed by TCRdb under 2018. Broadly, across the study: Hyperthyroidism was defined as stable when no progression to ophthalmopathy occurred within 18 months of follow-up. In total, some 130 blood samples were TCR-sequenced: around 42 ophthalmopathy, 80 or so hyperthyroidism and some 17 hyperthyroidism-to-ophthalmopathy patients. To explore V-J signatures that distinguish ophthalmopathy from hyperthyroidism, a discovery set of 100 patients was enrolled, made up of 40 to 45 with ophthalmopathy and fewer than 60 with stable hyperthyroidism. Following sampling, methimazole starting at 30 mg daily was administered to hyperthyroidism patients, and high-dose intravenous methylprednisolone was administered to ophthalmopathy patients. The study used signatures of the TCR beta repertoire to tell Graves' ophthalmopathy apart from Graves' hyperthyroidism and to predict which patients would progress to ophthalmopathy. For independent validation, a separate cohort was made up of 18 to 20 hyperthyroidism patients plus 17 patients who later progressed from hyperthyroidism to ophthalmopathy. In roughly 6 hyperthyroidism patients, the T-cell repertoires found in thyroid tissue were compared with those found in blood.

V is pared back by 5 bases and J by 7 bases, with 14 bases lying between the germline termini. Counted from cysteine to phenylalanine, this CDR3 has 13 amino acids. Only the CDR3 part of the read is kept: 39 bases, read in frame from the first base. CDR1 and CDR2 (MNHNS, SASEGT) derive from the germline V gene. Hyperthyroidism patients were newly diagnosed, with disease duration under 2 months, and aged 18 to 65 years. Patients with other autoimmune diseases, uncontrolled infections, pregnancy or lactation were excluded from the study. Clinical symptoms, serum thyroxine, TRAb, thyroid ultrasound and orbital computed tomography were used for diagnosis. Trizol reagent was used to extract the total RNA, and its quality was then checked on an Agilent 2100 Bioanalyzer. For repertoire sequencing, the TCR beta CDR3 regions were amplified from RNA transcripts. A first-round RT-PCR used HTBI primers with the Qiagen OneStep RT-PCR kit, followed by a second-round multiplex PCR, size selection and purification. Libraries were sequenced on an Illumina HiSeq2000 using paired-end 100 bp reads. The authors' pipeline ran thus. Reads were processed with SOAPnuke, discarding reads with adapters, uncalled bases, mean Phred below 15, or no exact constant-primer or identifier match. COPE v1.2.5 was used to merge the high-quality paired reads. Each unique nucleotide sequence was defined as a clonotype, and clonotypes were aligned to IMGT TRB V, D and J references with MiTCR v1.1. Only V-J combinations with frequency above 0.0001 were analysed, covering approximately 99% of repertoires. For each V-J combination, a TCR clonal expansion and chaos score was defined as F50 clonal expansion divided by the chaos observed in the TCRdist matrix. Welch's t-statistics and random forest were used to reduce features to some 13 V-J combinations, which were fed into a naive Bayes classifier. The Morisita-Horn index was used to measure how similar the thyroid and blood repertoires were. TCRdb took the public reads, trimmed them with fastp at Q25, ran MiXCR for clone calling and kept in-frame beta chains. Each entry is one CDR3 protein sequence, shown with its most common DNA and genes. TCRdb, not the original authors, processed these V and J calls. In all, the sample holds 560,000 or so distinct CDR3 sequences, and just under 40% of those were seen once. The leading ten clones occupy about 4.2% of the sample.

Findings and caveats that apply to the study as a whole: In validation, the model predicted ophthalmopathy progression with less than 71% sensitivity and around 72% specificity; 12 predicted patients were CT-confirmed with GO in a median of about 7.1 months. Ophthalmopathy was separated from stable hyperthyroidism by the 13-signature model with around 88% sensitivity and around 81% specificity in cross-validation and with 80%/75% in the test set. Sample size was not predetermined statistically, and investigators were not blinded to group allocation. Most of the expanded thyroid clonotypes with a frequency above 0.001 were also detected in blood, and it was suggested that the thyroid immune response may be reflected by blood repertoires.

The V and J segments used are TRBV6-1 and TRBJ1-1; there is no confident call for the D gene. The source material was peripheral blood or thyroid tissue (not recorded which). The receptor comes from an adult man with Graves' hyperthyroidism. At the DNA level, the sequence is TGTGCCAGCAGTTACTCCGGAAGAGGTGAAGCTTTCTTT. This is translated as CASSYSGRGEAFF.